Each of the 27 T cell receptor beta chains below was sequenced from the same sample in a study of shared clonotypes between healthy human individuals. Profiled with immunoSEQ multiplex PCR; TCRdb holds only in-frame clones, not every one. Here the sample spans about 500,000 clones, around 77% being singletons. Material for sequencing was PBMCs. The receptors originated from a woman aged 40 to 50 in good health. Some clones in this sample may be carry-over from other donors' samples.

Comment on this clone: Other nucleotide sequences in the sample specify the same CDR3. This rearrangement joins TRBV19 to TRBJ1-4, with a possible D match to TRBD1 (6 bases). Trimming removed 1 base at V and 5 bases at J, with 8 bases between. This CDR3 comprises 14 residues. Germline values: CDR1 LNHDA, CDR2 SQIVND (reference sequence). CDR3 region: CASSIGTANEKLFF. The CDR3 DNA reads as TGTGCCAGTAGTATAGGGACAGCAAATGAAAAACTGTTTTTT.

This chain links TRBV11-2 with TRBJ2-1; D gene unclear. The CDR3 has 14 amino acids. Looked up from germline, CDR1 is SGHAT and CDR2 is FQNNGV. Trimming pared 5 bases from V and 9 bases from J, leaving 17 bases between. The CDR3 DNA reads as TGTGCCAGCAGCCCGGCGGAGTTTTCGGGTGAGCAGTTCTTC. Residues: CASSPAEFSGEQFF.

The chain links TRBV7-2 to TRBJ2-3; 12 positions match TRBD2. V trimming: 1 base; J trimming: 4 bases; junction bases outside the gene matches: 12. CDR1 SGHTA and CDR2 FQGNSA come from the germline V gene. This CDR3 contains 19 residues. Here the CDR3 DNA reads TGTGCCAGCAGCTTAGTATCTAGCGGGAGGGGAGAAGTCGCAGATACGCAGTATTTT. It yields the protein CASSLVSSGRGEVADTQYF. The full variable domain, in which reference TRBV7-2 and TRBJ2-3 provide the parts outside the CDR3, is GAGVSQSPSNKVTEKGKDVELRCDPISGHTALYWYRQSLGQGLEFLIYFQGNSAPDKSGLPSDRFSAERTGGSVSTLTIQRTQQEDSAVYLCASSLVSSGRGEVADTQYFGPGTRLTVL.

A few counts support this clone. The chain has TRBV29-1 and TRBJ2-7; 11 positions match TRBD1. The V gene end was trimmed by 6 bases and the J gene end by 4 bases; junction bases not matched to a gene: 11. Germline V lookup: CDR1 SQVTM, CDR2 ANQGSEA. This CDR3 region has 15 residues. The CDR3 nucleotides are TGCAGCGTCGTCTCCGGACAGGGGGCCATATACGAGCAGTACTTC. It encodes CSVVSGQGAIYEQYF.

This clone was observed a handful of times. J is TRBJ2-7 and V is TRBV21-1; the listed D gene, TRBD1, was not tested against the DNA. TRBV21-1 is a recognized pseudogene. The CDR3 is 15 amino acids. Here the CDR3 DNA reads TGTGCCAGCAGCAAAGCGATCCCAGGGACCTACGAGCAGTACTTC. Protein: CASSKAIPGTYEQYF.

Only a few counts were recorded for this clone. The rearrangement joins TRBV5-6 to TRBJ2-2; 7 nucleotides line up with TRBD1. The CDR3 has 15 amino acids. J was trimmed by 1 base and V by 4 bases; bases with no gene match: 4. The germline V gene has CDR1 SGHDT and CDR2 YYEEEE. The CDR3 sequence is CASSRRQGNTGELFF. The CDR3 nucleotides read TGTGCCAGCAGCAGGAGACAGGGGAACACCGGGGAGCTGTTTTTT.

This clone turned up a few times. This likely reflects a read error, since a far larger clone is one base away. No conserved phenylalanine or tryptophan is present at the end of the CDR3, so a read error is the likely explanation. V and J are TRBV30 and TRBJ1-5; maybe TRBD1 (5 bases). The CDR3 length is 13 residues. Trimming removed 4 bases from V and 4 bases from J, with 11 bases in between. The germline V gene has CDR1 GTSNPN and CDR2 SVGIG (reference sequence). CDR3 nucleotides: TGTGCCTGGAATATGGGGGGTAATCAGCCCCAGCATTCT. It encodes CAWNMGGNQPQHS.

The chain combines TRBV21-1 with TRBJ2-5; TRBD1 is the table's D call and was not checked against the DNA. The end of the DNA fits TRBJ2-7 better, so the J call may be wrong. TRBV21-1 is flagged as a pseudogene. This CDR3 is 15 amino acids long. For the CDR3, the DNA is TGTGCCAGCAGCCACAGGGGTTTCTCGTACTACGAGCAGTACTTC. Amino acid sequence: CASSHRGFSYYEQYF.

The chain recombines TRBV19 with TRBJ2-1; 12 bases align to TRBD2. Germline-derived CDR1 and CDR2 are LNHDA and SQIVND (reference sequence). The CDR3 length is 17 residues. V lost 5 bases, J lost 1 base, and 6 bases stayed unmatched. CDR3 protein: CASSRPTSGRSYNEQFF. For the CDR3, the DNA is TGTGCCAGTAGTCGACCCACTAGCGGGAGGTCCTACAATGAGCAGTTCTTC.

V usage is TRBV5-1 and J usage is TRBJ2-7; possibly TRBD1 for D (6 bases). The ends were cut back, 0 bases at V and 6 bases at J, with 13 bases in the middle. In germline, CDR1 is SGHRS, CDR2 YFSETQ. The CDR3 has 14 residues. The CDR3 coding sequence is TGCGCCAGCAGCTTGGGAAATACAGGGAGCGAGCAGTACTTC. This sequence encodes CASSLGNTGSEQYF.

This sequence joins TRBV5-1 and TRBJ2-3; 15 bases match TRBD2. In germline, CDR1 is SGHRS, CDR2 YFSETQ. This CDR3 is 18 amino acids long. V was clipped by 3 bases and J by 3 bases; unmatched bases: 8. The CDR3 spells CASSYGLAGGQGTDTQYF. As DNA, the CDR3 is TGCGCCAGCAGCTACGGACTAGCGGGAGGGCAGGGGACAGATACGCAGTATTTT.

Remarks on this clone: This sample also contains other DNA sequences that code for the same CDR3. The DNA for the CDR3 is TGTGCCAGCAGTTTCGGCGGGGTGAACACTGAAGCTTTCTTT. Its translation is CASSFGGVNTEAFF. The V gene is TRBV28, the J gene TRBJ1-1, with D hard to call. The CDR3 has 14 residues. CDR1 and CDR2 (germline): MDHEN, SYDVKM. V lost 3 bases, J lost 0 bases, and 8 bases lay in between.

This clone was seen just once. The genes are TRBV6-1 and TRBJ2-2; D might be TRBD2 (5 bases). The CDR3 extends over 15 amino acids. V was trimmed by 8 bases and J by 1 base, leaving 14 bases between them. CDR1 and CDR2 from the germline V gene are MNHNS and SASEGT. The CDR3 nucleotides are TGTGCCAGCCACCCCCTGGCGGGGAACACCGGGGAGCTGTTTTTT. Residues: CASHPLAGNTGELFF.

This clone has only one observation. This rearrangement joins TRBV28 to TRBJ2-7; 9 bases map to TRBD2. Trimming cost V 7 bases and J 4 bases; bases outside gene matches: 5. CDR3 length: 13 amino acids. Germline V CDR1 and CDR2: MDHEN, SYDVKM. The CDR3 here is CASTPSGKYEQYF. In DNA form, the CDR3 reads TGTGCCAGCACTCCTAGCGGGAAGTACGAGCAGTACTTC.

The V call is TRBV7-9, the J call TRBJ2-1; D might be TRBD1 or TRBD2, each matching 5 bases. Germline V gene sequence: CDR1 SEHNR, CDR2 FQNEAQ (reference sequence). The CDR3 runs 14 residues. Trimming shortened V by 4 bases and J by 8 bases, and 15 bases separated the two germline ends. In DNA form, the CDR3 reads TGTGCCAGCAGCTCTCGGGACGCTGGGGATGAGCAGTTCTTC. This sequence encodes CASSSRDAGDEQFF. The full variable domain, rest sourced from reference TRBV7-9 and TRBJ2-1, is DTGVSQNPRHKITKRGQNVTFRCDPISEHNRLYWYRQTLGQGPEFLTYFQNEAQLEKSRLLSDRFSAERPKGSFSTLEIQRTEQGDSAMYLCASSSRDAGDEQFFGPGTRLTVL.

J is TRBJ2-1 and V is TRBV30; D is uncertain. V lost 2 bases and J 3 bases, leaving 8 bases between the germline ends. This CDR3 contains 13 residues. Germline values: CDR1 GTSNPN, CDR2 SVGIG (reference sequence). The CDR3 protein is CAWSQDDYNEQFF. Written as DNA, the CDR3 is TGTGCCTGGAGTCAGGACGACTACAATGAGCAGTTCTTC. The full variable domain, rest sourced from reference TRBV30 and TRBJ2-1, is SQTIHQWPATLVQPVGSPLSLECTVEGTSNPNLYWYRQAAGRGLQLLFYSVGIGQISSEVPQNLSASRPQDRQFILSSKKLLLSDSGFYLCAWSQDDYNEQFFGPGTRLTVL.

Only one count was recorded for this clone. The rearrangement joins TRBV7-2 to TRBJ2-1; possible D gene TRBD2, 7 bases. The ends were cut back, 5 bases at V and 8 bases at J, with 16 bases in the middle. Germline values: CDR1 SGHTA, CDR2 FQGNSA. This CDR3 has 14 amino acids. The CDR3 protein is CASSLKGRGHEQFF. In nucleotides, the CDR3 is TGTGCCAGCAGCCTAAAGGGGCGGGGGCATGAGCAGTTCTTC.

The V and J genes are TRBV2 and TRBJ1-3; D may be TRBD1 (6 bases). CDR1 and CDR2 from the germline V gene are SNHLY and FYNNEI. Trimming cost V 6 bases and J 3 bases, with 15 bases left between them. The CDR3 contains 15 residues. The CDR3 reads CASRPGGLVGNTIYF. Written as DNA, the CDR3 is TGTGCCAGCAGGCCCGGGGGGCTGGTTGGAAACACCATATATTTT.

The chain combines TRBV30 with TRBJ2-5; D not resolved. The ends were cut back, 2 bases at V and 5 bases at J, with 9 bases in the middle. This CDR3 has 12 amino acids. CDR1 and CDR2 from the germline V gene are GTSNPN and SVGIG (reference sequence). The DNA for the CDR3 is TGTGCCTGGAGTTTGTGGATGGAGACCCAGTACTTC. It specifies CAWSLWMETQYF. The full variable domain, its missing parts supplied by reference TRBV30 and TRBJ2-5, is SQTIHQWPATLVQPVGSPLSLECTVEGTSNPNLYWYRQAAGRGLQLLFYSVGIGQISSEVPQNLSASRPQDRQFILSSKKLLLSDSGFYLCAWSLWMETQYFGPGTRLLVL.

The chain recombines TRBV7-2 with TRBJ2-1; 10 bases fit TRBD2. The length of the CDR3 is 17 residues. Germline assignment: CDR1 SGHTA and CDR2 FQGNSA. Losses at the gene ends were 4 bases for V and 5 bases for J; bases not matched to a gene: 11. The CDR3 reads CASSSPRGLAGDNEQFF. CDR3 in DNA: TGTGCCAGCAGCTCCCCTCGAGGTCTAGCGGGAGACAATGAGCAGTTCTTC.

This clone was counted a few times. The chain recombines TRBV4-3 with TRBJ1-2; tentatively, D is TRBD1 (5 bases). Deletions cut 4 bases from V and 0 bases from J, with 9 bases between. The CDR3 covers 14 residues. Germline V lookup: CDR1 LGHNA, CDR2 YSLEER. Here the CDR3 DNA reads TGCGCCAGCAGCCTGACAGAAACTAACTATGGCTACACCTTC. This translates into CASSLTETNYGYTF.

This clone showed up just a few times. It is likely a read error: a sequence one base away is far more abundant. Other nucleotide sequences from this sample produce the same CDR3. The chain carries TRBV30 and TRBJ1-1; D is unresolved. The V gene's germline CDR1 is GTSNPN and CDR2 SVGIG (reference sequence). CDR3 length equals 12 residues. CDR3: CAWSLPVSKAFF. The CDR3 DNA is TGTGCCTGGAGTCTCCCTGTGTCGAAAGCCTTCTTT. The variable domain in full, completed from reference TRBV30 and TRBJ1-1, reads SQTIHQWPATLVQPVGSPLSLECTVEGTSNPNLYWYRQAAGRGLQLLFYSVGIGQISSEVPQNLSASRPQDRQFILSSKKLLLSDSGFYLCAWSLPVSKAFFGQGTRLTVV.

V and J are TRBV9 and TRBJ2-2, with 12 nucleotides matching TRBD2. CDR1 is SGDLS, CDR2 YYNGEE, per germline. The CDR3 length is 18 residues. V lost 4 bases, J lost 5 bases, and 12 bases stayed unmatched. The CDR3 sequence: CASSPNSGLAGWTGELFF. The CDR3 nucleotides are TGTGCCAGCAGCCCCAACAGTGGACTAGCGGGATGGACCGGGGAGCTGTTTTTT.

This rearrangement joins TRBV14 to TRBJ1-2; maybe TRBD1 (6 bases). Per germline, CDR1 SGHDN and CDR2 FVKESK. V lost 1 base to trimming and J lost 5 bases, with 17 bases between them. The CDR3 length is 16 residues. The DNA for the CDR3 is TGTGCCAGCAGCCAAGCAGGACAGCGGGCCGTATATGGCTACACCTTC. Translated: CASSQAGQRAVYGYTF.

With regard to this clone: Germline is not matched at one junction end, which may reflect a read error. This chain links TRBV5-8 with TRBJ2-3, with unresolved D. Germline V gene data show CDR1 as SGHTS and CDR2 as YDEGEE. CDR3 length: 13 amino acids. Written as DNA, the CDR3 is TGTGCCAGCACCTTGGTAGTATCGGATACGCAGTATTTT. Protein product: CASTLVVSDTQYF.

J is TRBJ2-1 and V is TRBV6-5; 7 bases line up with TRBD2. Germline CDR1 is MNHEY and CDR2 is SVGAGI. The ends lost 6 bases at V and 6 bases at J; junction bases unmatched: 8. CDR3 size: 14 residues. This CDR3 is CASSRPGLVNEQFF. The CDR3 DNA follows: TGTGCCAGCAGCCGCCCAGGACTAGTCAATGAGCAGTTCTTC.

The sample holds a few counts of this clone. Here the CDR3 DNA reads TGTGCCATCAGTCAACAGGGTGGAAACACCATATATTTT. Translating it yields CAISQQGGNTIYF. The chain carries TRBV10-3 and TRBJ1-3, with D possibly being TRBD1 (6 bases). V dropped 5 bases and J dropped 3 bases, with 8 bases sitting between them. From germline, CDR1 is ENHRY and CDR2 SYGVKD. The CDR3 loop spans 13 amino acids.